The 17 T cell receptor beta chains below all came from one sample that was sequenced in a study of shared clonotypes between healthy human individuals. Only in-frame clones appear in the TCRdb table, and some are missing; sequencing was by immunoSEQ multiplex PCR. The sample lists 2,500,000 or so clones, approximately 94% occurring once. The sequenced material came from naive CD4+ T cells sorted from blood. Subset here: CD45RA+ positively selected. The receptors were sampled from a young man in good health.

V is TRBV2 and J is TRBJ2-7, with D maybe TRBD1 (5 bases). The germline CDR1 and CDR2 sequences are SNHLY and FYNNEI. The CDR3 has 11 residues. Trimming stripped 8 bases from V and 2 bases from J, with 7 bases between. CDR3 coding DNA: TGTGCCAGCGCGGACACCTACGAGCAGTACTTC. It specifies CASADTYEQYF.

Remarks on this clone: Within the sample, other DNA sequences also encode this same CDR3. The chain combines TRBV29-1 with TRBJ2-7, with D hard to call. The germline gives CDR1 SQVTM, CDR2 ANQGSEA. This CDR3 comprises 11 residues. Trimming pared 3 bases from V and 3 bases from J, leaving 6 bases between. CDR3 in amino acids: CSVEGSYEQYF. In DNA form, the CDR3 reads TGCAGCGTTGAGGGCAGCTACGAGCAGTACTTC.

V and J are TRBV7-2 and TRBJ2-1; 12 bases are shared with TRBD1. Trimming cost V 0 bases and J 7 bases; bases outside gene matches: 7. CDR3 length: 17 residues. The V gene's germline CDR1 is SGHTA and CDR2 FQGNSA. The CDR3 DNA reads TGTGCCAGCAGCTTAGCCCCGGGACAGGGGGCGCGGAATGAGCAGTTCTTC. Its translation is CASSLAPGQGARNEQFF.

CDR3 coding DNA: TGCGCCAGCAGCTTGGGGACGGCCCCCCTCATCAATGAGCAGTTCTTC. It specifies CASSLGTAPLINEQFF. V and J are TRBV5-1 and TRBJ2-1; no firm D call. Germline V CDR1 and CDR2: SGHRS, YFSETQ. The CDR3 has 16 residues. The V end was cut by 0 bases, the J end by 6 bases, with 16 bases between.

The gene calls are TRBV7-2 and TRBJ2-7, with D unresolved. With 6 bases removed from V and 5 bases from J, the gap between germline ends came to 17 bases. The CDR3 runs to 14 residues. The V gene's germline CDR1 is SGHTA and CDR2 FQGNSA. The CDR3: CASSPPPLNHEQYF. CDR3 nucleotides: TGTGCCAGCAGTCCCCCTCCACTAAACCACGAGCAGTACTTC.

The chain employs TRBV7-2 and TRBJ2-7, with 8 bases matching TRBD2. The ends lost 5 bases at V and 6 bases at J; junction bases unmatched: 3. This CDR3 region has 12 residues. Germline CDR1 reads SGHTA; CDR2 reads FQGNSA. The CDR3 DNA is TGTGCCAGCAGCCCGACTAGCGCCGAGCAGTACTTC. Its translation is CASSPTSAEQYF.

The DNA for the CDR3 is TGCGCCAGCAGCCTGGATACAGGGTCCCCTGGAAACACCATATATTTT. It yields the protein CASSLDTGSPGNTIYF. This chain links TRBV4-3 with TRBJ1-3; tentative D call: TRBD1 (6 bases). V gave up 4 bases and J gave up 2 bases, with 15 bases separating them. This CDR3 has 16 residues. Germline loops: CDR1 LGHNA, CDR2 YSLEER.

This chain uses TRBV11-2 with TRBJ2-3, with 10 bases matching TRBD2. The germline CDR1 and CDR2 sequences are SGHAT and FQNNGV. The ends lost 2 bases at V and 2 bases at J; junction bases unmatched: 4. The CDR3 sequence is 16 residues long. The CDR3 DNA follows: TGTGCCAGCAGCTTAACTAGCGGGGTAATCACAGATACGCAGTATTTT. This translates into CASSLTSGVITDTQYF. Full variable domain (missing parts from reference TRBV11-2 and TRBJ2-3): EAGVAQSPRYKIIEKRQSVAFWCNPISGHATLYWYQQILGQGPKLLIQFQNNGVVDDSQLPKDRFSAERLKGVDSTLKIQPAKLEDSAVYLCASSLTSGVITDTQYFGPGTRLTVL.

This chain connects TRBV29-1 to TRBJ1-1; D unresolved. The CDR3 has 11 amino acids. Germline-derived CDR1 and CDR2 are SQVTM and ANQGSEA. Trimming left V 1 base short and J 8 bases short, with 8 bases between. CDR3 in DNA: TGCAGCGTTGAAGTGTCCTTGGAAGCTTTCTTT. It yields the protein CSVEVSLEAFF.

The chain recombines TRBV11-3 with TRBJ2-1; 7 positions agree with TRBD2. With 2 bases clipped from V and 6 bases from J, the junction kept 7 bases outside the gene matches. Germline CDR1 SGHNT, CDR2 YENEEA. The CDR3 is 15 amino acids. The CDR3 DNA follows: TGTGCCAGCAGCTTACGTCTAGCGGCTAGCAATGAGCAGTTCTTC. This sequence encodes CASSLRLAASNEQFF.

The chain combines TRBV9 with TRBJ2-3; TRBD2 aligns across 13 bases. Germline V CDR1 and CDR2: SGDLS, YYNGEE. The CDR3 loop spans 18 amino acids. V gave up 0 bases and J gave up 3 bases; unmatched junction bases: 7. This chain's CDR3 is CASSVATTSGGLTDTQYF. The CDR3 region has the DNA TGTGCCAGCAGCGTAGCTACGACTAGCGGGGGGTTGACAGATACGCAGTATTTT.

The V call is TRBV20-1, the J call TRBJ2-7; D remains unclear. Germline V gene lookup returns CDR1 DFQATT and CDR2 SNEGSKA (reference sequence). The CDR3 extends over 11 amino acids. Deletions cut 0 bases from V and 7 bases from J, with 7 bases between. The CDR3 here is CSARDLKEQYF. CDR3 in DNA: TGCAGTGCTAGAGATTTAAAGGAGCAGTACTTC.

The chain uses TRBV28 and TRBJ2-5; either TRBD1 or TRBD2 may supply D (7 bases each). Trimming removed 7 bases from V and 2 bases from J, with 14 bases in between. CDR1 is MDHEN and CDR2 is SYDVKM in the germline V gene. The CDR3 runs to 14 residues. CDR3 DNA sequence: TGTGCCAGCACCCCAGGGGGGGGGCAAGAGACCCAGTACTTC. Its protein product is CASTPGGGQETQYF.

The J gene is TRBJ2-7, the V gene TRBV11-2, with 9 positions matching TRBD2. The CDR3 sequence is 13 residues long. The germline V gene has CDR1 SGHAT and CDR2 FQNNGV. The V and J ends lost 4 bases and 6 bases, in that order; junction bases with no gene match: 4. CDR3 sequence reads: CASSSGLAGEQYF. Here the CDR3 DNA reads TGTGCCAGCAGCTCGGGACTAGCAGGCGAGCAGTACTTC. The complete variable domain, with remaining parts taken from reference TRBV11-2 and TRBJ2-7, reads EAGVAQSPRYKIIEKRQSVAFWCNPISGHATLYWYQQILGQGPKLLIQFQNNGVVDDSQLPKDRFSAERLKGVDSTLKIQPAKLEDSAVYLCASSSGLAGEQYFGPGTRLTVT.

The genes are TRBV5-4 and TRBJ2-7; 7 positions agree with TRBD1. V lost 0 bases, J lost 0 bases, and 3 bases stayed unmatched. Germline V lookup: CDR1 SGHNT, CDR2 YYREEE (reference sequence). This CDR3 is built from 15 residues. For the CDR3, the DNA is TGTGCCAGCAGCTTGGGGGGACAGCGCTCCTACGAGCAGTACTTC. This encodes CASSLGGQRSYEQYF.

The V gene is TRBV30, the J gene TRBJ2-6; D unresolved. The V end was cut by 2 bases, the J end by 0 bases, with 11 bases between. In germline, CDR1 is GTSNPN, CDR2 SVGIG (reference sequence). The CDR3 has 16 amino acids. The CDR3 sequence is CAWSFGLHSGANVLTF. The CDR3 coding sequence is TGTGCCTGGAGTTTTGGATTACACTCTGGGGCCAACGTCCTGACTTTC.

The chain combines TRBV5-4 with TRBJ1-1; D unresolved. V was cut by 1 base and J by 0 bases, with 10 bases left in between. CDR1 SGHNT and CDR2 YYREEE come from the germline V gene (reference sequence). The CDR3 runs 15 residues. The CDR3 bases are TGTGCCAGCAGCTTGAAGGGCCGGTTGAACACTGAAGCTTTCTTT. Translated: CASSLKGRLNTEAFF.